This T cell receptor (beta chain) is from a study of T cells after yellow fever vaccination. TCRdb used MiXCR to reprocess the 5' RACE reads, holding one entry per CDR3 protein. Among about 400,000 distinct CDR3 sequences listed, approximately 5.7% were seen once. This clonotype has more than one count but fewer than ten. Material: PBMCs, obtained 5 days after the yellow fever booster vaccination. The origin of this receptor is a man aged 25-45 years who received the YFV17D yellow fever vaccine.

The CDR3 spells CASSLDSGTDTQYF. CDR3 coding DNA: TGTGCCAGCAGCCTCGACTCAGGCACAGATACGCAGTATTTT. The chain recombines TRBV7-2 with TRBJ2-3; D is ambiguous. The CDR3 runs 14 residues. V was pared by 5 bases and J by 1 base, with 10 bases between. The germline gives CDR1 SGHTA, CDR2 FQGNSA.